This T cell receptor beta chain is drawn from a study of T cells in Graves' hyperthyroidism and ophthalmopathy. This clonotype appeared a few times. Regions amplified from RNA transcripts were the TCR beta CDR3 regions. Using the HTBI primer set, a first-round RT-PCR was run on the TCR CDR3. TCRdb recomputed calls from the multiplex PCR reads with MiXCR, one row per CDR3 protein. The sample lists a few hundred thousand distinct CDR3 sequences, less than 20% occurring once. This CDR3 has 15 amino acids. Trimming shortened V by 1 base and J by 0 bases, and 10 bases separated the two germline ends. The germline V gene has CDR1 SQVTM and CDR2 ANQGSEA.

Sequenced input: blood. The gene calls are TRBV29-1 and TRBJ2-1, with TRBD2 as a possible D gene (5 bases). The source of this sequence is a woman aged 25 to 45 with Graves' hyperthyroidism. The CDR3 region has the DNA TGCAGCGTTGAAGGCACTGGGAGCTCCTACAATGAGCAGTTCTTC. Translated: CSVEGTGSSYNEQFF.